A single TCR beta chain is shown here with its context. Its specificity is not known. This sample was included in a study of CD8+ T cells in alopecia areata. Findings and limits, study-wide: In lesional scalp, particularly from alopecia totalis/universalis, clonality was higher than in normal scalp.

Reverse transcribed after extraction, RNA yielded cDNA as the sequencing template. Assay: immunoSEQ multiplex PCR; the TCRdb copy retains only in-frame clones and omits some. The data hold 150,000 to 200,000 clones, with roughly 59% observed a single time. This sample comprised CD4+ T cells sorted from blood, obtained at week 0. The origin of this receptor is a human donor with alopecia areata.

The DNA of the CDR3 is TGTGCCTGGAAACCGGGGGGCTTGAACACCGGGGAGCTGTTTTTT. It codes for CAWKPGGLNTGELFF. V and J are TRBV30 and TRBJ2-2; weak D call: TRBD2 (7 bases). CDR3 length: 15 amino acids. Trimming took off 4 bases at V and 1 base at J, with 13 bases between the two ends. Germline CDR1 and CDR2: GTSNPN and SVGIG (reference sequence).